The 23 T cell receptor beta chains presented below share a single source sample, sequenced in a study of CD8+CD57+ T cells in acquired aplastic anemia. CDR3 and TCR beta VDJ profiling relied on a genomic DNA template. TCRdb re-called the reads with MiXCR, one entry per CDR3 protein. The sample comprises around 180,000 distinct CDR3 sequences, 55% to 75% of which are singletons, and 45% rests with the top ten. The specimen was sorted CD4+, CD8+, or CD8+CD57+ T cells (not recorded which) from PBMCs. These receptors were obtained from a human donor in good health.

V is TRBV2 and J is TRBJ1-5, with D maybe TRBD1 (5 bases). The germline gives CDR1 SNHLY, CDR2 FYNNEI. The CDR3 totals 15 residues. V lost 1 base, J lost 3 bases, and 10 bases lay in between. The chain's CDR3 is CASSEGGADNQPQHF. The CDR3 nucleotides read TGTGCCAGCAGTGAAGGAGGGGCGGACAATCAGCCCCAGCATTTT.

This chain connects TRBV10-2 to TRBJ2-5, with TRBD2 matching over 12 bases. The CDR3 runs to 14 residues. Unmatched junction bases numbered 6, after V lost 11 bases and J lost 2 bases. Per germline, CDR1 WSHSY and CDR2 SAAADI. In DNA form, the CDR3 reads TGCGCCGCTCGACTAGCGGGGGATCAAGAGACCCAGTACTTC. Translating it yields CAARLAGDQETQYF.

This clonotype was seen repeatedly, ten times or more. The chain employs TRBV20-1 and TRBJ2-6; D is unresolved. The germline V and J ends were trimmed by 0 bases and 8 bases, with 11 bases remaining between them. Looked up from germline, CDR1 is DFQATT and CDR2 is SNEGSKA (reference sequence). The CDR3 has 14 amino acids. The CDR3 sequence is CSAREADETNVLTF. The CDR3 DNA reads TGCAGTGCTAGAGAGGCAGACGAAACCAACGTCCTGACTTTC.

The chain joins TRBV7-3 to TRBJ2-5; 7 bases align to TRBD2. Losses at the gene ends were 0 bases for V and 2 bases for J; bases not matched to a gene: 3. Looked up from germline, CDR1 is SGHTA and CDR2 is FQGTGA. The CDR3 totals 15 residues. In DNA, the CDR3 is TGTGCCAGCAGCTTAACGACAGCGGGACAAGAGACCCAGTACTTC. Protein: CASSLTTAGQETQYF.

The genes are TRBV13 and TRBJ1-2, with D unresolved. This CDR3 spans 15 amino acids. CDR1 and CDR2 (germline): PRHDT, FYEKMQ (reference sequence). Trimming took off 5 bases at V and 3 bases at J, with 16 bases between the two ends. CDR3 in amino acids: CASSLRASWDYGYTF. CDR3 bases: TGTGCCAGCAGCCTTAGGGCCTCCTGGGACTATGGCTACACCTTC.

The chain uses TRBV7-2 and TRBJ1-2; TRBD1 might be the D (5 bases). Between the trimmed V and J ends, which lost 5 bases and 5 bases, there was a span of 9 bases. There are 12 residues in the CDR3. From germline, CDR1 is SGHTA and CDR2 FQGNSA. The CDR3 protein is CASSAQVYGYTF. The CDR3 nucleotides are TGTGCCAGCAGCGCACAGGTATATGGCTACACCTTC.

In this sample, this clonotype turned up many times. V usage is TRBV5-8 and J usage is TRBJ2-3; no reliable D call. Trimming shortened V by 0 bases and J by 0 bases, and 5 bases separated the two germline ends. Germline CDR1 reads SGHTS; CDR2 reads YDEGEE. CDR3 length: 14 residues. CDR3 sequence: CASSLGVSTDTQYF. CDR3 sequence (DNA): TGTGCCAGCAGCTTGGGGGTTAGCACAGATACGCAGTATTTT.

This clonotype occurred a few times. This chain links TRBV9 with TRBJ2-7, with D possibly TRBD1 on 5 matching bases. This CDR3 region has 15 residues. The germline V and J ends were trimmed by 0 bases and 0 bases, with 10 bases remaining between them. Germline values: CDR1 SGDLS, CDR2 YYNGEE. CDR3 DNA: TGTGCCAGCAGCGTAGGGACACTTAGCTCCTACGAGCAGTACTTC. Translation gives CASSVGTLSSYEQYF.

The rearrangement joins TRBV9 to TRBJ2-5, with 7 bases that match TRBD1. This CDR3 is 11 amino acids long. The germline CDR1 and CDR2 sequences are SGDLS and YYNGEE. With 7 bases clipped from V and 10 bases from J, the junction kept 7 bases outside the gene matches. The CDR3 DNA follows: TGTGCCAGCTGGTCAGCAGGGGGCCAGTACTTC. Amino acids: CASWSAGGQYF.

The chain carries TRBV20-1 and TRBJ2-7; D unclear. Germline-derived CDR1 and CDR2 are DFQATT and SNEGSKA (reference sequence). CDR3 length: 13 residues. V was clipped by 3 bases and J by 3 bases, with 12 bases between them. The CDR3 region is CSAREGHRYEQYF. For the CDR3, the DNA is TGCAGTGCTAGGGAAGGTCACCGCTACGAGCAGTACTTC.

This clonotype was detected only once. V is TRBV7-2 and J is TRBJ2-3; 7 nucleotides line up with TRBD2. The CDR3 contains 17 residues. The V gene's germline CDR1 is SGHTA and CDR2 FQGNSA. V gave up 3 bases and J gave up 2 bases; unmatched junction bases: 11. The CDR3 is CASSLVRRGGTTDTQYF. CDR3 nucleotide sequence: TGTGCCAGCAGCTTGGTGCGGAGGGGAGGGACCACAGATACGCAGTATTTT.

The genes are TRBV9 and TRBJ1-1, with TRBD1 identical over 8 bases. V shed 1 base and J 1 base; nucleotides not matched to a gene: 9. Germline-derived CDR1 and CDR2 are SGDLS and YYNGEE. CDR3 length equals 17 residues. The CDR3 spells CASSVSISGQGNTEAFF. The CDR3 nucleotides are TGTGCCAGCAGCGTATCCATCTCTGGACAGGGGAACACTGAAGCTTTCTTT.

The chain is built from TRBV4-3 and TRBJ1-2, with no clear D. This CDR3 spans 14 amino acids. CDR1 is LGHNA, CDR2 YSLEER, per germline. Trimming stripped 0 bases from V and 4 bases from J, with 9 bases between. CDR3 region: CASSQEASLYGYTF. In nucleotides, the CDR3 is TGCGCCAGCAGCCAAGAGGCCAGTCTCTATGGCTACACCTTC.

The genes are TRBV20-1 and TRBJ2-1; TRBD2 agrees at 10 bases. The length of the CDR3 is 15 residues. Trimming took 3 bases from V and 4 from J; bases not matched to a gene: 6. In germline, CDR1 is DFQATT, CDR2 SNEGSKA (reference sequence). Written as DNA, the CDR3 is TGCAGTGCTAGGGTTGAAGCGGGGGGGTACAATGAGCAGTTCTTC. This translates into CSARVEAGGYNEQFF.

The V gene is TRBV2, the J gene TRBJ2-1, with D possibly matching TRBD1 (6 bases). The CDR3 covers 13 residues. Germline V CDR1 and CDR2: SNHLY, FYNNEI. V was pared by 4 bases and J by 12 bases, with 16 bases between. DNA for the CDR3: TGTGCCAGCAGTGGCTTCGAACAGGGACGGCAGTTCTTC. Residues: CASSGFEQGRQFF.

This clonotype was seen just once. The DNA of the CDR3 is TGTGCCACCAGCGACCTGCCTGTGCGCTCATCGGGGGACGAGCAGTACTTC. Amino acids: CATSDLPVRSSGDEQYF. J is TRBJ2-7 and V is TRBV15; D may be TRBD2 (6 bases). The CDR3 extends over 17 amino acids. Trimming took off 5 bases at V and 5 bases at J, with 25 bases between the two ends. Germline CDR1 LNHNV, CDR2 YYDKDF (reference sequence).

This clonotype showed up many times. The DNA for the CDR3 is TGTGCCTGGAGATCGGAGGGGGCAACCCAGTACTTC. Protein sequence: CAWRSEGATQYF. The chain is built from TRBV30 and TRBJ2-5; weak D call: TRBD1 (7 bases). V was clipped by 3 bases and J by 8 bases, with 13 bases between them. CDR1 and CDR2 from the germline V gene are GTSNPN and SVGIG (reference sequence). The CDR3 spans 12 residues.

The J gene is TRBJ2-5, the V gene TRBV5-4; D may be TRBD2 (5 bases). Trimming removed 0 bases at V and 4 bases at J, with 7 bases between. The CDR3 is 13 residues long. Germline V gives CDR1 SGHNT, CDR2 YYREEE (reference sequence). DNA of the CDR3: TGTGCCAGCAGCTTGGCTAGCCGAGAGACCCAGTACTTC. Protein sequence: CASSLASRETQYF. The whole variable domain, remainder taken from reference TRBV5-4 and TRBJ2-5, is ETGVTQSPTHLIKTRGQQVTLRCSSQSGHNTVSWYQQALGQGPQFIFQYYREEENGRGNFPPRFSGLQFPNYSSELNVNALELDDSALYLCASSLASRETQYFGPGTRLLVL.

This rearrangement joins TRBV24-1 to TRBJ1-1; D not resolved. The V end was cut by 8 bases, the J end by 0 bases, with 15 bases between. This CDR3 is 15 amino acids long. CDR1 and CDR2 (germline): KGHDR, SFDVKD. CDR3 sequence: CATKYSLKVNTEAFF. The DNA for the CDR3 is TGTGCCACCAAGTACTCTTTAAAGGTGAACACTGAAGCTTTCTTT.

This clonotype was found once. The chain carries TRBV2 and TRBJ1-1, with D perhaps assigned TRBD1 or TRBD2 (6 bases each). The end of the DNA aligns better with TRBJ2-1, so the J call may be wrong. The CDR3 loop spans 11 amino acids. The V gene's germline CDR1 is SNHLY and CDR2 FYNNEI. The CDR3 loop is CASSSGAEQFF. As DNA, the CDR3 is TGTGCCAGCAGCTCGGGGGCTGAGCAGTTCTTC.

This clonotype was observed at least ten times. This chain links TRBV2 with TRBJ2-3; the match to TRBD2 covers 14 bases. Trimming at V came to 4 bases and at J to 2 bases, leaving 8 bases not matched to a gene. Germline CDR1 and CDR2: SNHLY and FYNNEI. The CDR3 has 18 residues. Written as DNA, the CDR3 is TGTGCCAGCAGTGCCGGGACTAGCGGGAGACGGGACACAGATACGCAGTATTTT. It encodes CASSAGTSGRRDTDTQYF.

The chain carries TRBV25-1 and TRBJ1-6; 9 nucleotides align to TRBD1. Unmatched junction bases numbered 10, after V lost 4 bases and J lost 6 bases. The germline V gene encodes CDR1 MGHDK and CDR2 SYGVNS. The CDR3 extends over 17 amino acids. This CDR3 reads CASSGTKGQGINSPLHF. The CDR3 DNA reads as TGTGCCAGCAGTGGCACAAAAGGACAGGGGATTAATTCACCCCTCCACTTT.

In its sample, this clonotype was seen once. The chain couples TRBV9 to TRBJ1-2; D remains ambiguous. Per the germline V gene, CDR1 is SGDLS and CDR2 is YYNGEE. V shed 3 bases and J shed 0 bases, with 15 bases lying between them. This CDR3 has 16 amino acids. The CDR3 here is CASSGSTSGSNYGYTF. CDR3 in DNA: TGTGCCAGCAGCGGATCTACTAGCGGATCTAACTATGGCTACACCTTC.